What follows describes a single TCR beta chain. The second PCR ran roughly 6 to 11 cycles with a sample-barcoded 5' primer and J-beta primers. Every sample gave at least 2.5 million paired-end reads containing CDR3. Each CDR3 protein gets one entry after TCRdb re-called the 5' RACE reads with MiXCR. The repertoire includes approximately 600,000 distinct CDR3 sequences, 58% of them detected once, and 30% to 40% sits in the top ten. This sample is drawn from a study of blood T cells in healthy people across ages. Trimming removed 5 bases at V and 5 bases at J, with 12 bases between. This CDR3 is built from 13 residues.

The source material was blood. The TCR was taken from a man aged 60 to 75 in good health. The chain uses TRBV12-3 or TRBV12-4 and TRBJ2-5; tentatively, D is TRBD1 (5 bases). In DNA, the CDR3 is TGTGCCAGCAGTCAGGGCGGCTTGGAGACCCAGTACTTC. Its translation: CASSQGGLETQYF.